These 30 T cell receptor beta chains share one sample of origin, sequenced in a study of identical twins. Using its own MiXCR run on the 5' RACE reads, TCRdb lists one record per CDR3 protein. Here the sample spans 500,000 to 550,000 distinct CDR3 sequences, less than 25% being singletons. The data were also submitted as part of a second study, on T cells expressing NK-cell markers.

Sequencing input: CD4+ T cells sorted from blood. The receptors originated from a woman aged 18-29 years in good health.

The CDR3 sequence: CASSLTGDTNYGYTF. In nucleotides, the CDR3 is TGCGCCAGCAGCTTGACAGGGGATACAAACTATGGCTACACCTTC. The genes are TRBV5-1 and TRBJ1-2; 7 nucleotides line up with TRBD1. V was clipped by 1 base and J by 2 bases; unmatched bases: 5. The CDR3 consists of 15 residues. Germline V gives CDR1 SGHRS, CDR2 YFSETQ.

V is TRBV5-5 and J is TRBJ1-5; TRBD1 matches at 7 bases. CDR3 length: 15 residues. Trimming at V came to 4 bases and at J to 3 bases, leaving 7 bases not matched to a gene. Germline values: CDR1 SGHKS, CDR2 YYEKEE (reference sequence). The CDR3, as DNA: TGTGCCAGCAGCCTCGGGACAGCCCTCAATCAGCCCCAGCATTTT. Its protein is CASSLGTALNQPQHF.

The chain recombines TRBV6-2 or TRBV6-3 with TRBJ2-7, with 14 bases identical to TRBD2. V was pared by 6 bases and J by 1 base, with 11 bases of the junction left unmatched. The CDR3 totals 18 residues. Germline V gives CDR1 MNHEY, CDR2 SVGEGT. In nucleotides, the CDR3 is TGTGCCAGCAGACTTAGAGGGACTAGCGGGAGATTTTCCTACGAGCAGTACTTC. Protein sequence: CASRLRGTSGRFSYEQYF.

The chain links TRBV20-1 to TRBJ2-2; D not certain. Trimming stripped 3 bases from V and 6 bases from J, with 8 bases between. Germline V CDR1 and CDR2: DFQATT, SNEGSKA (reference sequence). The CDR3 spans 12 residues. DNA of the CDR3: TGCAGTGCTAGCGACGGATCCGGGGAGCTGTTTTTT. Translating it yields CSASDGSGELFF.

This sequence joins TRBV20-1 and TRBJ2-5; 15 positions match TRBD2. The germline gives CDR1 DFQATT, CDR2 SNEGSKA (reference sequence). This CDR3 contains 17 residues. Losses at the gene ends were 1 base for V and 0 bases for J; bases not matched to a gene: 3. The CDR3 is CSARGTSGGANQETQYF. Here the CDR3 DNA reads TGCAGTGCTAGAGGGACTAGCGGGGGGGCTAACCAAGAGACCCAGTACTTC.

This clonotype was detected ten times or more. The chain recombines TRBV6-5 with TRBJ2-5, with unresolved D. The CDR3 covers 12 residues. Between the trimmed V and J ends, which lost 2 bases and 5 bases, there was a span of 6 bases. CDR1 and CDR2 from the germline V gene are MNHEY and SVGAGI. CDR3: CASSYPWETQYF. The CDR3 DNA reads as TGTGCCAGCAGTTACCCTTGGGAGACCCAGTACTTC.

The rearrangement uses TRBV5-1 and TRBJ2-7; TRBD2 agrees at 7 bases. The CDR3 consists of 18 residues. J lost 7 bases, V lost 1 base, and 20 bases had no gene match. Looked up from germline, CDR1 is SGHRS and CDR2 is YFSETQ. This CDR3 is CASSLMFRYGGFPGEQYF. In DNA, the CDR3 is TGCGCCAGCAGCTTGATGTTTCGGTACGGGGGGTTCCCAGGTGAGCAGTACTTC.

This rearrangement joins TRBV3-1 to TRBJ1-4; D uncertain. CDR1 is LGHDT and CDR2 is YNNKEL in the germline V gene (reference sequence). The CDR3 is made up of 14 amino acids. Trimming took 2 bases from V and 2 from J, leaving 6 bases between them. The DNA for the CDR3 is TGTGCCAGCAGCCAATTGGGGACTAATGAAAAACTGTTTTTT. As protein: CASSQLGTNEKLFF.

This clonotype was observed a handful of times. The rearrangement links TRBV10-3 to TRBJ1-1; D remains ambiguous. This CDR3 has 13 residues. V was pared by 3 bases and J by 4 bases, with 9 bases between. Germline CDR1 reads ENHRY; CDR2 reads SYGVKD. The CDR3 here is CAISDRGITEAFF. CDR3 coding DNA: TGTGCCATCAGTGACCGAGGTATCACTGAAGCTTTCTTT.

This clonotype is a singleton in its sample. The gene calls are TRBV20-1 and TRBJ2-7; 7 nucleotides line up with TRBD2. CDR1 is DFQATT, CDR2 SNEGSKA, per germline (reference sequence). The CDR3 is 12 residues long. V dropped 5 bases and J dropped 0; count of bases not matched to a gene: 1. Written as DNA, the CDR3 is TGCAGTGCTCAGCGGGACTCCTACGAGCAGTACTTC. Translating gives CSAQRDSYEQYF.

The V and J genes are TRBV2 and TRBJ2-3; TRBD1 matches at 11 bases. V was pared by 4 bases and J by 4 bases, with 1 base of the junction left unmatched. The length of the CDR3 is 14 residues. CDR1 and CDR2 (germline): SNHLY, FYNNEI. The CDR3 protein is CASSGDRGADTQYF. CDR3 nucleotides: TGTGCCAGCAGTGGGGACAGGGGGGCAGATACGCAGTATTTT.

The chain joins TRBV6-1 to TRBJ2-2; no clear D. V lost 7 bases, J lost 5 bases, and 11 bases lay in between. Germline lookup yields CDR1 MNHNS and CDR2 SASEGT. There are 13 residues in the CDR3. The chain's CDR3 is CASILLRTGELFF. CDR3 nucleotides: TGTGCCAGCATCCTACTGAGAACCGGGGAGCTGTTTTTT.

This clonotype was seen a few times. The chain recombines TRBV29-1 with TRBJ1-2; perhaps TRBD1 as D (5 bases). Germline loops: CDR1 SQVTM, CDR2 ANQGSEA. The V end was cut by 7 bases, the J end by 4 bases, with 16 bases between. The CDR3 length is 13 residues. DNA of the CDR3: TGCAGCGCCGGCGGGGGAGGGCTCTATGGCTACACCTTC. Encoded protein: CSAGGGGLYGYTF. Full variable domain (outside the CDR3, taken from reference TRBV29-1 and TRBJ1-2): SAVISQKPSRDICQRGTSLTIQCQVDSQVTMMFWYRQQPGQSLTLIATANQGSEATYESGFVIDKFPISRPNLTFSTLTVSNMSPEDSSIYLCSAGGGGLYGYTFGSGTRLTVV.

The V call is TRBV20-1, the J call TRBJ1-2; D unclear. V was pared by 0 bases and J by 4 bases, with 12 bases between. The CDR3 length is 14 residues. The germline V gene encodes CDR1 DFQATT and CDR2 SNEGSKA (reference sequence). CDR3 region: CSAREGRWGYGYTF. The CDR3 DNA sequence: TGCAGTGCTAGAGAGGGGAGGTGGGGCTATGGCTACACCTTC.

V is TRBV20-1 and J is TRBJ2-5; TRBD2 matches 8 bases. With V trimmed by 1 base and J by 1 base, 2 bases remained unmatched. The CDR3 consists of 14 residues. CDR1 is DFQATT and CDR2 is SNEGSKA in the germline V gene (reference sequence). CDR3 in DNA: TGCAGTGCTAGAGTCGGGAGGGCCCAAGAGACCCAGTACTTC. It is translated as CSARVGRAQETQYF.

The rearrangement links TRBV7-2 to TRBJ2-5; D may be TRBD2 (5 bases). This CDR3 region has 13 residues. V lost 7 bases and J 4 bases, leaving 13 bases between the germline ends. CDR1 SGHTA and CDR2 FQGNSA come from the germline V gene. CDR3 region: CASTLGRGETQYF. CDR3 DNA sequence: TGTGCCAGCACTTTGGGCCGGGGAGAGACCCAGTACTTC.

This clonotype was observed a few times. The chain carries TRBV5-1 and TRBJ1-2; tentatively, D is TRBD1 (6 bases). V was shortened by 1 base and J by 8 bases, with 12 bases between the two germline ends. Germline CDR1 reads SGHRS; CDR2 reads YFSETQ. The CDR3 length is 13 residues. CDR3 loop: CASSLMAGDGYTF. The DNA of the CDR3 is TGCGCCAGCAGCTTGATGGCAGGGGACGGCTACACCTTC.

This clonotype was recorded a few times. The J gene is TRBJ2-1, the V gene TRBV20-1; no clear D. The CDR3 covers 14 residues. Trimming took off 3 bases at V and 3 bases at J, with 12 bases between the two ends. The germline gives CDR1 DFQATT, CDR2 SNEGSKA (reference sequence). As DNA, the CDR3 is TGCAGTGCTAGGAAAGCCTCGGGCTACAATGAGCAGTTCTTC. Amino acids: CSARKASGYNEQFF.

The rearrangement joins TRBV7-8 to TRBJ1-5, with no clear D. The CDR3 contains 16 residues. The germline V and J ends were trimmed by 3 bases and 1 base, with 13 bases remaining between them. Germline CDR1 and CDR2: SGHVS and FQNEAQ. CDR3 DNA sequence: TGTGCCAGCAGCTTGGCCCGGCCGCAAAGCAATCAGCCCCAGCATTTT. The encoded protein is CASSLARPQSNQPQHF. Together with reference TRBV7-8 and TRBJ1-5, the CDR3 gives the full variable domain: GAGVSQSPRYKVAKRGQDVALRCDPISGHVSLFWYQQALGQGPEFLTYFQNEAQLDKSGLPSDRFFAERPEGSVSTLKIQRTQQEDSAVYLCASSLARPQSNQPQHFGDGTRLSIL.

This clonotype was observed a few times. V and J are TRBV3-1 and TRBJ1-2; D uncertain. This CDR3 spans 14 amino acids. V gave up 1 base and J gave up 5 bases, with 11 bases separating them. CDR1 and CDR2 (germline): LGHDT, YNNKEL (reference sequence). The CDR3 region has the DNA TGTGCCAGCAGCCAAGGGGTAGGACCTTATGGCTACACCTTC. Translated, it gives CASSQGVGPYGYTF.

The V gene is TRBV20-1, the J gene TRBJ2-7; the match to TRBD1 covers 9 bases. The CDR3 has 14 amino acids. The germline gives CDR1 DFQATT, CDR2 SNEGSKA (reference sequence). V was clipped by 4 bases and J by 1 base; unmatched bases: 5. This chain's CDR3 is CSATPGTGSYEQYF. CDR3 bases: TGCAGTGCTACCCCCGGGACAGGGTCCTACGAGCAGTACTTC.

This clonotype was counted only a few times. The chain joins TRBV5-1 to TRBJ2-1, with 7 bases identical to TRBD2. The CDR3 loop spans 16 amino acids. Germline V gives CDR1 SGHRS, CDR2 YFSETQ. V was pared by 4 bases and J by 1 base, with 8 bases of the junction left unmatched. CDR3 protein: CASSRGGDGSYNEQFF. The CDR3 nucleotides read TGCGCCAGCAGCCGGGGAGGGGACGGGTCCTACAATGAGCAGTTCTTC. Drawing the rest from reference TRBV5-1 and TRBJ2-1, the complete variable domain is KAGVTQTPRYLIKTRGQQVTLSCSPISGHRSVSWYQQTPGQGLQFLFEYFSETQRNKGNFPGRFSGRQFSNSRSEMNVSTLELGDSALYLCASSRGGDGSYNEQFFGPGTRLTVL.

The chain joins TRBV27 to TRBJ2-3; D not certain. The CDR3 spans 13 residues. CDR1 is MNHEY, CDR2 SMNVEV, per germline (reference sequence). V gave up 2 bases and J gave up 6 bases, with 9 bases separating them. DNA for the CDR3: TGTGCCAGCAGTTTAAGGGTTGGGGATACGCAGTATTTT. The encoded protein is CASSLRVGDTQYF.

The chain recombines TRBV6-1 with TRBJ2-7; either TRBD1 or TRBD2 may supply D (5 bases each). Trimming left V 4 bases short and J 4 bases short, with 20 bases between. The CDR3 has 16 amino acids. The germline V gene has CDR1 MNHNS and CDR2 SASEGT. In DNA form, the CDR3 reads TGTGCCAGCAGTGGGAGGACTCGCGAAGGGGAGTACGAGCAGTACTTC. Translated: CASSGRTREGEYEQYF.

This clonotype was recorded at least ten times. This chain connects TRBV29-1 to TRBJ1-1; the D gene is possibly TRBD1 (5 bases). Germline V CDR1 and CDR2: SQVTM, ANQGSEA. V was trimmed by 3 bases and J by 4 bases, leaving 15 bases between them. The CDR3 sequence is 14 residues long. The CDR3 nucleotides are TGCAGCGTTGATACGGGGGGGGAGAGCACTGAAGCTTTCTTT. This gives the protein CSVDTGGESTEAFF.

The gene calls are TRBV6-1 and TRBJ1-2, with a tentative D call TRBD1 (5 bases). The V gene's germline CDR1 is MNHNS and CDR2 SASEGT. Trimming cost V 3 bases and J 4 bases, with 12 bases left between them. This CDR3 comprises 14 residues. For the CDR3, the DNA is TGTGCCAGCAGTGATGGAGGGGTTGCCTATGGCTACACCTTC. Its translation is CASSDGGVAYGYTF.

The J gene is TRBJ2-1, the V gene TRBV12-3 or TRBV12-4; a weak D match, TRBD2 (7 bases). V lost 6 bases and J lost 7, with 19 bases in between. The CDR3 is 15 amino acids. The CDR3, as DNA: TGTGCCAGCAGCCCTACAGGGAGGGTAGTAAATGAGCAGTTCTTC. This translates into CASSPTGRVVNEQFF.

This chain connects TRBV5-1 to TRBJ2-3; either TRBD1 or TRBD2 may supply D (6 bases each). V was shortened by 4 bases and J by 9 bases, with 15 bases between the two germline ends. There are 13 residues in the CDR3. Germline V gene lookup returns CDR1 SGHRS and CDR2 YFSETQ. CDR3 residues: CASSGGTGQTQYF. The CDR3 DNA reads TGCGCCAGCAGCGGTGGGACTGGACAGACGCAGTATTTT.

The chain joins TRBV7-3 to TRBJ2-5; D is undetermined. The germline V gene encodes CDR1 SGHTA and CDR2 FQGTGA. This CDR3 is 11 amino acids long. Trimming cost V 3 bases and J 9 bases, with 8 bases left between them. The CDR3, as DNA: TGTGCCAGCAGCTTGGTTGTGGCCCAGTACTTC. The encoded protein is CASSLVVAQYF.

This rearrangement joins TRBV20-1 to TRBJ1-5, with D perhaps matching TRBD1 (6 bases). The CDR3 sequence is 16 residues long. Germline lookup yields CDR1 DFQATT and CDR2 SNEGSKA (reference sequence). The V gene lost 0 bases and the J gene lost 0 bases, with 12 bases spanning the gap. CDR3 protein: CSARDAQGPSNQPQHF. CDR3 DNA: TGCAGTGCTAGAGATGCACAGGGACCTAGCAATCAGCCCCAGCATTTT.